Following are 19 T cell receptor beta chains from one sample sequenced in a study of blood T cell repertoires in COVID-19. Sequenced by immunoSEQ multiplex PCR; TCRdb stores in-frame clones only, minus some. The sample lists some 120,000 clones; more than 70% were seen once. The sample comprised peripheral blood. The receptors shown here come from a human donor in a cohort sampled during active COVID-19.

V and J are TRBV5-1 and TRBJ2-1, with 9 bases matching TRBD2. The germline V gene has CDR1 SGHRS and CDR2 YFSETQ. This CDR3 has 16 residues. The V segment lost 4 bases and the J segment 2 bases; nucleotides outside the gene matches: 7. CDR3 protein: CASSASSGAAYNEQFF. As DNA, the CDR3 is TGCGCCAGCAGCGCATCTAGCGGGGCAGCCTACAATGAGCAGTTCTTC. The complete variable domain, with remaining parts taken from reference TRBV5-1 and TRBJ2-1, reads KAGVTQTPRYLIKTRGQQVTLSCSPISGHRSVSWYQQTPGQGLQFLFEYFSETQRNKGNFPGRFSGRQFSNSRSEMNVSTLELGDSALYLCASSASSGAAYNEQFFGPGTRLTVL.

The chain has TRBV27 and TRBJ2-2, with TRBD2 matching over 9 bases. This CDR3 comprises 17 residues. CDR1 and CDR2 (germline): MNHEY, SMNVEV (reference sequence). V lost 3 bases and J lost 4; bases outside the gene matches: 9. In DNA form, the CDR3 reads TGTGCCAGCAGTTTCGTCGGTAGCGGGGGAGTCACCGGGGAGCTGTTTTTT. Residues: CASSFVGSGGVTGELFF.

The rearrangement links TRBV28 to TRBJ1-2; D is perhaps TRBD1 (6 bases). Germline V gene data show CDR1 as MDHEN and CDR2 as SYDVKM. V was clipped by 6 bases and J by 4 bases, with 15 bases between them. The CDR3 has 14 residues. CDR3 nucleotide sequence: TGTGCCAGCAGCGGCGGGGGCGGGGGCTATGGCTACACCTTC. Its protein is CASSGGGGGYGYTF.

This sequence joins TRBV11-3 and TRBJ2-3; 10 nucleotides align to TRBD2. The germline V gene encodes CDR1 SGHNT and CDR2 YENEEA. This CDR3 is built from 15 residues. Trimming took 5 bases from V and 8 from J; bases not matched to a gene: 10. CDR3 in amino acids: CASSETGTSVGTQYF. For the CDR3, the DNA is TGTGCCAGCAGCGAAACCGGGACTAGCGTCGGTACGCAGTATTTT.

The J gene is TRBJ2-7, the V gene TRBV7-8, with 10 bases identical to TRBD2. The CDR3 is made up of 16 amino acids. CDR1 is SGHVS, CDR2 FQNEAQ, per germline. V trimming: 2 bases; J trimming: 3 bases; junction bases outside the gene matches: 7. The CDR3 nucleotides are TGTGCCAGCAGCTTAATTAGCGGGGGGACACTCTACGAGCAGTACTTC. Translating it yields CASSLISGGTLYEQYF.

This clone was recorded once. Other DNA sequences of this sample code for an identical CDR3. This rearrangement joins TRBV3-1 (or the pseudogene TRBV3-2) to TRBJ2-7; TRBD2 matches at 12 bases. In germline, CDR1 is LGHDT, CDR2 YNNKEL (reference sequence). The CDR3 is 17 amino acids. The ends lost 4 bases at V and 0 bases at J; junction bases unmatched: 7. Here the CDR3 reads CASSPRTSGISSYEQYF. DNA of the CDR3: TGTGCCAGCAGCCCACGGACTAGCGGGATTAGCTCCTACGAGCAGTACTTC.

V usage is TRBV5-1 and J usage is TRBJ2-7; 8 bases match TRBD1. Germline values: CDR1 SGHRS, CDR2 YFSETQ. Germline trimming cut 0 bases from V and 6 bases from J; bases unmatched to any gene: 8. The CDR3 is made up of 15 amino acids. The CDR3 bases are TGCGCCAGCAGCTTGGACGCGACAGGGGAAAGCGAGCAGTACTTC. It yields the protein CASSLDATGESEQYF.

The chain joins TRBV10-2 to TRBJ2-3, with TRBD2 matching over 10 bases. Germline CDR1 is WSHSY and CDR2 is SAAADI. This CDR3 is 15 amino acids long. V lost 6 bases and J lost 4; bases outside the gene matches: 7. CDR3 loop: CASRGAGGPADTQYF. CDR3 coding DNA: TGCGCCAGCAGGGGAGCGGGAGGGCCCGCAGATACGCAGTATTTT.

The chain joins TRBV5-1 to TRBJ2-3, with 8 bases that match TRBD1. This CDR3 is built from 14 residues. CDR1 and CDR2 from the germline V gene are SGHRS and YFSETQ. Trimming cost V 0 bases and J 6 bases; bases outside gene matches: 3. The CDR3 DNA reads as TGCGCCAGCAGCTTGGAAGGACAGGGCGATACGCAGTATTTT. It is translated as CASSLEGQGDTQYF.

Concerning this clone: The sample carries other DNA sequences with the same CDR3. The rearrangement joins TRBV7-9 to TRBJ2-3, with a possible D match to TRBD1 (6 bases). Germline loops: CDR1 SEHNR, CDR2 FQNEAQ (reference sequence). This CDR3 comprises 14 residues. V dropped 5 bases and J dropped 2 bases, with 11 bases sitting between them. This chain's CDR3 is CASSQDRPTDTQYF. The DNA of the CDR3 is TGTGCCAGCAGCCAGGACAGACCCACAGATACGCAGTATTTT.

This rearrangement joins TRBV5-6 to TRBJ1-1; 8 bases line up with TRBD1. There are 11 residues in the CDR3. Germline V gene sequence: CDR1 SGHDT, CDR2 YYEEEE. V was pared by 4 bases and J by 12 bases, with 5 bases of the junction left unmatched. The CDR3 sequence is CASSLGQGTFF. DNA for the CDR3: TGTGCCAGCAGCCTCGGACAGGGCACTTTCTTT.

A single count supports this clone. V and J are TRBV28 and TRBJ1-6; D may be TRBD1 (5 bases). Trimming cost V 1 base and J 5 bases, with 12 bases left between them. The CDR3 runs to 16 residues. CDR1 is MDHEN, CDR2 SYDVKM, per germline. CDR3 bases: TGTGCCAGCAGTTTATCGGGGGGGATAAATAATTCACCCCTCCACTTT. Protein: CASSLSGGINNSPLHF.

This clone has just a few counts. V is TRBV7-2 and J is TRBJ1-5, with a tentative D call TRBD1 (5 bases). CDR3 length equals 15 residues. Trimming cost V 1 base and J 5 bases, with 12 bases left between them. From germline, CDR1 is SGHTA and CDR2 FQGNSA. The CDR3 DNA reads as TGTGCCAGCAGCTTAGTCAGGGAGGGGTATCAGCCCCAGCATTTT. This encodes CASSLVREGYQPQHF.

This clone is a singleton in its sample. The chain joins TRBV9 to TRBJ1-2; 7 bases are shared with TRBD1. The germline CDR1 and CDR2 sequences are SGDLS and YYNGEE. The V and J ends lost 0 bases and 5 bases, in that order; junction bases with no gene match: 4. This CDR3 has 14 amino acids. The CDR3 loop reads CASSVGRGAYGYTF. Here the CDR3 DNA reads TGTGCCAGCAGCGTAGGCAGGGGGGCGTATGGCTACACCTTC.

The CDR3 sequence is CASSADSIYGYTF. CDR3 bases: TGCGCCAGCAGCGCCGACAGCATCTATGGCTACACCTTC. The V and J genes are TRBV5-1 and TRBJ1-2; TRBD1 is a possible D gene (5 bases). The germline V and J ends were trimmed by 4 bases and 4 bases, with 11 bases remaining between them. Germline CDR1 reads SGHRS; CDR2 reads YFSETQ. CDR3 length: 13 residues.

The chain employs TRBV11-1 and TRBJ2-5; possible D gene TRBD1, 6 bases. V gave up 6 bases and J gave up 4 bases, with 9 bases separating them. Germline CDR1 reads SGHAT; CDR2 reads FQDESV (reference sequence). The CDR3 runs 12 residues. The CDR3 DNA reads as TGTGCCAGCAGTCAGGGGAGAGAGACCCAGTACTTC. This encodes CASSQGRETQYF.

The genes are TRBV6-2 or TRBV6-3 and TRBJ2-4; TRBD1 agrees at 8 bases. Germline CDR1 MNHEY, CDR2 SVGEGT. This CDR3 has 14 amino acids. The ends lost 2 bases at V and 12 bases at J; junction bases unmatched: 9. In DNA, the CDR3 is TGTGCCAGCAGTTACCAGGTAGGGACAGGATCTCAGTACTTC. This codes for CASSYQVGTGSQYF.

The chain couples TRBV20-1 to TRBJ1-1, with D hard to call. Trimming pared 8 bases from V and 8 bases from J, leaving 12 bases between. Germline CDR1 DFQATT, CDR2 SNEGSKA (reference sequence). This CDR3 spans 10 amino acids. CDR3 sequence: CSIGREEAFF. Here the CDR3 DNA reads TGCAGTATAGGACGGGAAGAAGCTTTCTTT.

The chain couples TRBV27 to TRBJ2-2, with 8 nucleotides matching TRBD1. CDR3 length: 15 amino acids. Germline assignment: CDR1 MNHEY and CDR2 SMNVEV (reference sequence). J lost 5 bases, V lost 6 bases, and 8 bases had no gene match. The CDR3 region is CASSPGQGATGELFF. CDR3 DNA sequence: TGTGCCAGCAGCCCTGGGCAGGGGGCGACCGGGGAGCTGTTTTTT.